This T cell receptor beta chain was identified in a study of shared clonotypes between healthy human individuals. Study summary: Ranging from 18 to 49 in age, donors were a couple of women and a few men.

CD45RO negativity and positive selection for CCR7 defined naive CD8 cells, a population that excluded terminally differentiated effector memory CD45RA+ cells. Germline CDR1 SNHLY, CDR2 FYNNEI. Germline trimming cut 3 bases from V and 4 bases from J; bases unmatched to any gene: 7. This CDR3 has 16 amino acids. Clones were sequenced by immunoSEQ multiplex PCR, and TCRdb holds only the in-frame ones, with some missing. The profile shows under 700,000 clones, roughly 95% of them singletons. The chain carries TRBV2 and TRBJ2-7; 12 bases fit TRBD1. Specimen: naive CD8+ T cells sorted from blood. The TCR comes from a woman younger than 45 in good health. CDR3 in amino acids: CASSDPGQGARYEQYF. CDR3 sequence (DNA): TGTGCCAGCAGTGACCCGGGACAGGGGGCTCGATACGAGCAGTACTTC. Full variable domain (rest looked up from reference TRBV2 and TRBJ2-7): EPEVTQTPSHQVTQMGQEVILRCVPISNHLYFYWYRQILGQKVEFLVSFYNNEISEKSEIFDDQFSVERPDGSNFTLKIRSTKLEDSAMYFCASSDPGQGARYEQYFGPGTRLTVT.